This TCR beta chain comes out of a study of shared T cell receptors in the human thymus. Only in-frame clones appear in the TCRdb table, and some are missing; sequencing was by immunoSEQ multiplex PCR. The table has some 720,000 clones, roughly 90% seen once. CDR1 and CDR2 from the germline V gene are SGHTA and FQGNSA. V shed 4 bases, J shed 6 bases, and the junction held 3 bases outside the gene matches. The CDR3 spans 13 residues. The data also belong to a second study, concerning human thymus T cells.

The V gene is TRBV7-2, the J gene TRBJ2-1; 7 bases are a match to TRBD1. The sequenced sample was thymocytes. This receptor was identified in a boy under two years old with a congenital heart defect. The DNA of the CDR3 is TGTGCCAGCAGCTCGACAGGGAGCAATGAGCAGTTCTTC. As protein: CASSSTGSNEQFF.